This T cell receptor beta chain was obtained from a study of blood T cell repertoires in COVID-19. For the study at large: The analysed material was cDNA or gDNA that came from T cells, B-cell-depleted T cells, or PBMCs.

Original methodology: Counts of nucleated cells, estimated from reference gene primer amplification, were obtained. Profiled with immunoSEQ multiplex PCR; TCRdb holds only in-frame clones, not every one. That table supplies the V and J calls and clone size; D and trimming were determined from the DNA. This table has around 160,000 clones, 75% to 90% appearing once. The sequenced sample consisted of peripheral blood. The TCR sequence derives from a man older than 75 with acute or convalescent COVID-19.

The CDR3 DNA sequence: TGCGCCAGCACCCCAATAACTAGCGATTTGGCGACCCAGTACTTC. Translating it yields CASTPITSDLATQYF. The chain couples TRBV5-1 to TRBJ2-5; 7 nucleotides match TRBD2. Unmatched junction bases numbered 15, after V lost 6 bases and J lost 7 bases. Germline loops: CDR1 SGHRS, CDR2 YFSETQ. This CDR3 is built from 15 residues.